These T cell receptor beta chains were read from a single sample in a study of blood T cell repertoires in COVID-19. Using immunoSEQ multiplex PCR, the repertoire was profiled, and TCRdb retains in-frame clones only, with some absent. Among fewer than 200,000 clones, roughly four fifths were seen once, and the ten largest hold over 6%. Sequenced: peripheral blood. Receptor source: a woman aged 70 to 79 with COVID-19, enrolled during active disease. The CDR3 runs from the conserved cysteine through the conserved F or W. The D gene is left open where the match is weak. Clone sizes are given selectively: once, few, many, or a class where the clone is expanded.

>TRBJ2-4|TRBD2|TRBV3-1/TRBV3-2|.
CASSQDHRLAGDRATKNIQYF
>TRBJ2-3|TRBD2|TRBV27|.
CASSITSANTDTQYF
>TRBJ1-5|TRBD1|TRBV4-3|.
CASSQEWGQGRQPQHF
>TRBJ2-5|TRBD1|TRBV7-9|.
CASSMGQRVGETQYF
>TRBJ1-6|TRBD1|TRBV25-1|.
CASSAPTGLNSPLHF
>TRBJ1-2|.|TRBV5-4|.
CASSSKGGAVISGYTF
>TRBJ2-5|TRBD1|TRBV5-1|.
CASTLNSGQGRETQYF
>TRBJ2-2|.|TRBV7-3|.
CASSSMSRTGELFF
>TRBJ2-5|.|TRBV24-1|.
CATSDPGQETQYF
>TRBJ2-1|TRBD1|TRBV7-9|.
CASSRDRAGEQFF
>TRBJ1-6|.|TRBV2|few
CASTQGGIYNSPLHF
>TRBJ2-5|.|TRBV27|.
CASSSARRTQYF
>TRBJ2-1|TRBD2|TRBV7-2|few
CASSLGGGLADYNEQFF
>TRBJ2-3|.|TRBV12-3/TRBV12-4|few
CASKRADTQYF
>TRBJ2-7|TRBD1|TRBV28|.
CASSLSGGATPYEQYF
>TRBJ2-2|TRBD2|TRBV19|.
CASTIRLAGGTGELFF
>TRBJ1-6|.|TRBV10-3|.
CAISEVGAGGNSPLHF
>TRBJ2-7|TRBD2|TRBV5-1|.
CASSLGTSETYEQYF
>TRBJ2-2|TRBD1|TRBV5-8|.
CASSHRQGAGELFF
>TRBJ2-6|.|TRBV5-1|.
CASSWSGAGANVLTF
>TRBJ2-7|TRBD1|TRBV9|.
CASSATGEGYEQYF
>TRBJ2-1|TRBD2|TRBV5-1|.
CASSLPAIAGGRNEQFF
>TRBJ1-3|TRBD1|TRBV7-6|.
CASSYTSGGTGNTIYF
>TRBJ2-1|TRBD2|TRBV9|.
CASSVRSQAGLAGGEQFF
>TRBJ2-3|TRBD1|TRBV6-5|few
CASSLRDSLTDTQYF
>TRBJ2-7|TRBD2|TRBV15|.
CATSIFSGNLAEQYF
>TRBJ2-5|TRBD2|TRBV5-1|few
CASSLGGRGQETQYF
>TRBJ2-5|TRBD2|TRBV11-2|.
CASSRTAPSGRGETQYF
>TRBJ1-2|TRBD1|TRBV3-1/TRBV3-2|once
CASSQDGGQIYGYTF
>TRBJ2-5|.|TRBV19|.
CASTPRGLQETQYF
>TRBJ1-5|.|TRBV27|.
CASSLDRVGQPQHF
>TRBJ1-1|.|TRBV7-9|.
CASSPFQQIMNTEAFF
>TRBJ2-5|.|TRBV6-1|few
CASSLIQETQYF